Listed below are T cell receptor beta chains from one sample, sequenced in a study of regulatory T cells in long-lasting Graves disease. TCRdb re-analysed the multiplex PCR reads in MiXCR, keeping a single row per CDR3 protein. The data show some 500,000 distinct CDR3 sequences, with 13% seen just once and roughly 10% held by the top ten. The data were also submitted as part of a second study, on T cells in Graves' hyperthyroidism and ophthalmopathy.

Specimen: peripheral blood mononuclear cells (PBMCs), collected at new diagnosis, from a patient treated with antithyroid drugs. These receptors were collected from a man aged 30 to 45 with Graves disease. Each CDR3 is given with its conserved first and last residue. The D gene is left open where the match is weak. For some rows the clone size is stated as once, few or many, or as a class when expanded; others skip it.

d_gene	v_gene	abundance	j_gene	CDR3aa	CDR3nt
.	TRBV4-1	.	TRBJ1-4	CASSYGGANEKLFF	TGCGCCAGCAGCTACGGAGGGGCCAATGAAAAACTGTTTTTT
TRBD2	TRBV7-9	.	TRBJ2-7	CASSLVSSGAYEQYF	TGTGCCAGCAGCTTAGTGTCTAGCGGGGCCTACGAGCAGTACTTC
TRBD2	TRBV29-1	many	TRBJ2-6	CSVEREGYSGANVLTF	TGCAGCGTTGAAAGGGAGGGTTACTCTGGGGCCAACGTCCTGACTTTC
.	TRBV27	few	TRBJ1-6	CASSLKGVLRDSPLHF	TGTGCCAGCAGTTTAAAAGGCGTTTTGAGGGATTCACCCCTCCACTTT
TRBD2	TRBV27	many	TRBJ2-1	CASRRTSGNNEQFF	TGTGCCAGCAGGAGGACTAGCGGGAACAATGAGCAGTTCTTC
TRBD2	TRBV2	.	TRBJ2-7	CASRGSGSPSIAIYEQYF	TGTGCCAGCAGGGGAAGCGGGAGCCCATCTATTGCTATTTACGAGCAGTACTTC
.	TRBV27	many	TRBJ2-1	CASNQRRAFNNEQFF	TGTGCCAGCAATCAGCGGAGGGCCTTTAACAATGAGCAGTTCTTC
TRBD1	TRBV6-1	many	TRBJ1-1	CASTLMTGHTEAFF	TGTGCCAGCACCTTAATGACAGGGCATACTGAAGCTTTCTTT
.	TRBV24-1	many	TRBJ2-5	CATSREQETQYF	TGTGCCACCAGTCGGGAGCAAGAGACCCAGTACTTC
.	TRBV27	many	TRBJ2-1	CASSWSARGSPYNEQFF	TGTGCCAGCAGTTGGAGCGCTAGGGGGTCCCCCTACAATGAGCAGTTCTTC
.	TRBV30	.	TRBJ2-1	CAWSGAGRVSYNEQFF	TGTGCCTGGAGTGGGGCGGGGCGGGTCTCTTACAATGAGCAGTTCTTC
.	TRBV28	many	TRBJ2-7	CASSFATSYEQYF	TGTGCCAGCAGTTTCGCCACTTCCTACGAGCAGTACTTC
.	TRBV20-1	many	TRBJ1-5	CSAERNSNQPQHF	TGCAGTGCTGAGCGGAATAGCAATCAGCCCCAGCATTTT
TRBD1	TRBV11-2	many	TRBJ2-7	CTSSVGTVYEQYF	TGTACCAGCAGCGTTGGGACAGTCTACGAGCAGTACTTC
.	TRBV6-1	many	TRBJ1-1	CATWTPTEAFF	TGTGCCACCTGGACCCCCACTGAAGCTTTCTTT
.	TRBV7-8	.	TRBJ2-7	CASSLGVVSEQYF	TGTGCCAGCAGCTTAGGGGTTGTATCCGAGCAGTACTTC
.	TRBV5-1	few	TRBJ2-7	CASSLGPGYGQYF	TGCGCCAGCAGCTTGGGGCCCGGGTATGGGCAGTACTTC
.	TRBV4-2	.	TRBJ2-3	CASSQDGAPDSSTDTQYF	TGTGCCAGCAGCCAAGACGGAGCTCCTGATTCTAGCACAGATACGCAGTATTTT
.	TRBV4-2	.	TRBJ2-1	CASSHPGNEQFF	TGTGCCAGCAGCCACCCGGGAAATGAGCAGTTCTTC
.	TRBV14	once	TRBJ2-5	CASSAGKTQYF	TGTGCCAGCAGCGCCGGAAAGACCCAGTACTTC
.	TRBV20-1	few	TRBJ1-4	CSARDLTGREKLFF	TGCAGTGCTAGAGATCTTACAGGGCGGGAAAAACTGTTTTTT
.	TRBV12-5	many	TRBJ2-1	CASGLPDRGAYNEQFF	TGTGCTAGTGGTTTGCCAGACCGGGGAGCCTACAATGAGCAGTTCTTC
TRBD2	TRBV2	.	TRBJ2-1	CPITRLAGRNEQFF	TGTCCCATCACCCGACTAGCGGGAAGAAATGAGCAGTTCTTC
.	TRBV29-1	many	TRBJ1-1	CSVVVNTEAFF	TGCAGCGTTGTAGTGAACACTGAAGCTTTCTTT
TRBD1	TRBV7-9	many	TRBJ1-2	CASSPSQGWTYGYTF	TGTGCCAGCAGCCCCTCACAGGGGTGGACCTATGGCTACACCTTC